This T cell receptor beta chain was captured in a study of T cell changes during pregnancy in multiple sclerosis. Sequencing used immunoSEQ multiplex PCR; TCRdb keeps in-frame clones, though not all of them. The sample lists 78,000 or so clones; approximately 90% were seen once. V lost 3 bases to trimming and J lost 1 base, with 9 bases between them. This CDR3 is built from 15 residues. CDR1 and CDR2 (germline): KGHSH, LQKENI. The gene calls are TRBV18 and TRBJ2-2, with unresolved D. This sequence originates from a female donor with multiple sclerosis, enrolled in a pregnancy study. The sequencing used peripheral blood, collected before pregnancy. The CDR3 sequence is CASSPSGRNTGELFF. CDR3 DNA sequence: TGTGCCAGCTCACCTTCTGGCAGGAACACCGGGGAGCTGTTTTTT.